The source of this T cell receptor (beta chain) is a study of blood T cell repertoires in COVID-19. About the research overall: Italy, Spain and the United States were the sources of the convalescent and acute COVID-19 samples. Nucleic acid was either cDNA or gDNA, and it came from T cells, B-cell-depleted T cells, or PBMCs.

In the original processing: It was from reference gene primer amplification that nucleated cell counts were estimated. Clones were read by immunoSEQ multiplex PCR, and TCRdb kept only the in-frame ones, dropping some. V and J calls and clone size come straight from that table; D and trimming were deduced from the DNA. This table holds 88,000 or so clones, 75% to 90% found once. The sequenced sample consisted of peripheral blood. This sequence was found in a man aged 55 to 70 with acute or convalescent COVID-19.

CDR3 bases: TGTGCCAGCAGCGTAACAGGGTACGAGCATGGCTACACCTTC. This sequence encodes CASSVTGYEHGYTF. The J gene is TRBJ1-2, the V gene TRBV9; a weak D match, TRBD1 (6 bases). The CDR3 consists of 14 residues. CDR1 is SGDLS, CDR2 YYNGEE, per germline. The V end was cut by 1 base, the J end by 6 bases, with 13 bases between.